One sample yielded the 3 T cell receptor beta chains listed below, sequenced in a study of T cell responses to AZD1222 COVID-19 vaccine. Assay: immunoSEQ multiplex PCR; the TCRdb copy retains only in-frame clones and omits some. There are some 170,000 clones in the sample; about 87% occur only once, and approximately 4.2% lies in the top ten. This specimen was peripheral blood, taken 28 days after the second dose of the MenACWY control vaccine. The receptor set was obtained from an adult who received the MenACWY meningococcal vaccine as a control.

The chain joins TRBV4-3 to TRBJ1-5; TRBD1 agrees at 7 bases. V lost 1 base to trimming and J lost 8 bases; unmatched junction nucleotides: 8. This CDR3 has 15 residues. Germline V gene lookup returns CDR1 LGHNA and CDR2 YSLEER. The CDR3 loop is CASSQGDRGREPQHF. For the CDR3, the DNA is TGCGCCAGCAGCCAAGGGGACAGAGGTCGGGAGCCCCAGCATTTT.

V usage is TRBV4-1 and J usage is TRBJ1-5; D is possibly TRBD1 (6 bases). V lost 0 bases to trimming and J lost 5 bases, with 11 bases between them. The germline gives CDR1 MGHRA, CDR2 YSYEKL. This CDR3 comprises 15 residues. Here the CDR3 DNA reads TGCGCCAGCAGCCAAGATGGGGGGCGAGATCAGCCCCAGCATTTT. Its translation: CASSQDGGRDQPQHF.

In its sample, this clone was seen once. The chain recombines TRBV2 with TRBJ2-7; tentatively, D is TRBD1 or TRBD2 (6 bases each). The CDR3 is 12 residues long. V was cut by 8 bases and J by 9 bases, with 17 bases left in between. Germline V gives CDR1 SNHLY, CDR2 FYNNEI. CDR3 DNA sequence: TGTGCCAGCGGGGGACAACGGGGGCGGCAGTACTTC. It encodes CASGGQRGRQYF.